This entry features one TCR beta chain sequence. Method: immunoSEQ multiplex PCR; TCRdb's copy keeps in-frame clones and lacks some. The profile shows roughly 84,000 clones, 89% of them singletons. The data derive from a study of control samples from healthy donors and cancer patients. Trimming cost V 5 bases and J 7 bases, with 16 bases left between them. CDR1 SGHRS and CDR2 YFSETQ come from the germline V gene. This CDR3 contains 13 residues. This clonotype was obtained from a man in his fifties in good health. Sequencing was done on a sample of blood. The chain recombines TRBV5-1 with TRBJ2-7; D is possibly TRBD1 (5 bases). DNA of the CDR3: TGCGCCAGCAGACTCACAGACAGCTTGGAGCAGTACTTC. Translating gives CASRLTDSLEQYF.